This T cell receptor beta chain originates from a study of shared clonotypes between healthy human individuals. The V and J ends lost 5 bases and 7 bases, in that order; junction bases with no gene match: 2. Germline-derived CDR1 and CDR2 are LNHDA and SQIVND (reference sequence). This CDR3 contains 12 residues. Source study methods: Junction-only sequences produced by ImmunoSEQ had no quality scores, so filtering differed. Sequencing was performed with immunoSEQ multiplex PCR; in TCRdb, only in-frame clones are kept and a portion is missing. Clone size and the V and J calls come from that table; the DNA yielded D and trimming. The data hold a few million clones, with around 92% observed a single time.

V usage is TRBV19 and J usage is TRBJ1-3, with 7 bases matching TRBD1. The specimen was naive CD4+ T cells from PBMCs. Documented subset: CD45RA+ positively selected. The clonotype was recovered from a young man in good health. Some clones in this sample may be carry-over from other donors' samples. CDR3 protein: CASSVQGNTIYF. The CDR3 DNA follows: TGTGCCAGTAGTGTACAGGGGAACACCATATATTTT.